This T cell receptor beta chain appears in the sequencing data of a study of T cells in Graves' hyperthyroidism and ophthalmopathy. Study-level background: Pretreatment peripheral blood was obtained at initial diagnosis. General study findings and limits: Researchers found most expanded thyroid clonotypes above 0.001 in blood as well.

This clonotype was seen repeatedly, ten times or more. Its antigen is as yet unknown. TCR beta CDR3 regions were amplified from RNA. HTBI primers were used for first-round RT-PCR of the TCR CDR3. Each CDR3 protein gets one entry after TCRdb re-called the multiplex PCR reads with MiXCR. The sample shows some 270,000 distinct CDR3 sequences, around 13% of them seen only once. The receptor comes from a woman aged 40 to 50 with Graves' hyperthyroidism. The source material was blood.

CDR3 DNA: TGTGCCAGCAGCCCCCCCTCAGATTTTACCTACGAGCAGTACTTC. This codes for CASSPPSDFTYEQYF. V gene TRBV7-9 combines with J gene TRBJ2-7; D call uncertain. Germline values: CDR1 SEHNR, CDR2 FQNEAQ (reference sequence). CDR3 size: 15 residues. Trimming pared 5 bases from V and 2 bases from J, leaving 16 bases between. Together with reference TRBV7-9 and TRBJ2-7, the CDR3 gives the full variable domain: DTGVSQNPRHKITKRGQNVTFRCDPISEHNRLYWYRQTLGQGPEFLTYFQNEAQLEKSRLLSDRFSAERPKGSFSTLEIQRTEQGDSAMYLCASSPPSDFTYEQYFGPGTRLTVT.